A single sample is the source of the 26 T cell receptor beta chains below, sequenced in a study of cytomegalovirus exposure and HLA in healthy donors. The protocol was immunoSEQ multiplex PCR, while the TCRdb copy is restricted to in-frame clones and leaves out a portion. The sample has 90,000 to 140,000 clones; about 88% are singletons. The sample was PBMCs. The receptor source for this set is a woman aged 18-29 years in good health and CMV-seropositive.

V gene TRBV4-1 combines with J gene TRBJ2-5, with 8 bases lining up with TRBD2. This CDR3 is 16 amino acids long. Germline V gene sequence: CDR1 MGHRA, CDR2 YSYEKL. V was clipped by 3 bases and J by 3 bases; unmatched bases: 9. The CDR3 here is CASSQEGLGGEETQYF. In DNA, the CDR3 is TGCGCCAGCAGCCAGGAGGGACTAGGTGGCGAAGAGACCCAGTACTTC.

The chain recombines TRBV7-9 with TRBJ1-4; D is unresolved. Germline V gene data show CDR1 as SEHNR and CDR2 as FQNEAQ (reference sequence). V lost 5 bases and J lost 3, with 13 bases in between. The CDR3 is 15 amino acids. The CDR3 coding sequence is TGTGCCAGCAGCCCCGAGGCGGCGGCTAATGAAAAACTGTTTTTT. Its protein is CASSPEAAANEKLFF.

This chain links TRBV11-2 with TRBJ1-5; 10 bases agree with TRBD1. V lost 5 bases to trimming and J lost 5 bases; unmatched junction nucleotides: 0. Germline V gene data show CDR1 as SGHAT and CDR2 as FQNNGV. The CDR3 contains 13 residues. The CDR3 loop is CASSGTGDQPQHF. DNA of the CDR3: TGTGCCAGCAGCGGGACAGGGGATCAGCCCCAGCATTTT.

J is TRBJ1-5 and V is TRBV2, with TRBD1 identical over 8 bases. Looked up from germline, CDR1 is SNHLY and CDR2 is FYNNEI. Trimming cost V 6 bases and J 6 bases; bases outside gene matches: 13. There are 16 residues in the CDR3. The CDR3 protein is CASSVSRDRYGQPQHF. CDR3 nucleotides: TGTGCCAGCAGCGTAAGTAGGGACAGGTATGGTCAGCCCCAGCATTTT.

This clone was detected only once. The CDR3 sequence is CASSLARLAGGGGNEQFF. The CDR3 bases are TGTGCCAGCAGCTTAGCTCGACTAGCGGGAGGGGGTGGCAATGAGCAGTTCTTC. The chain combines TRBV5-8 with TRBJ2-1; 14 positions match TRBD2. The CDR3 has 18 residues. V lost 2 bases to trimming and J lost 6 bases; unmatched junction nucleotides: 10. Germline V CDR1 and CDR2: SGHTS, YDEGEE.

The V call is TRBV10-3, the J call TRBJ2-5, with 7 bases aligning to TRBD1. Germline CDR1 is ENHRY and CDR2 is SYGVKD. J was trimmed by 3 bases and V by 6 bases; bases with no gene match: 1. The CDR3 covers 12 residues. CDR3 sequence: CAISGQEETQYF. In DNA, the CDR3 is TGTGCCATCAGCGGACAGGAAGAGACCCAGTACTTC.

The chain is built from TRBV5-4 and TRBJ2-4, with a weak D call TRBD1 (6 bases). Trimming removed 1 base at V and 4 bases at J, with 12 bases between. CDR3 length equals 15 residues. Germline V lookup: CDR1 SGHNT, CDR2 YYREEE (reference sequence). CDR3 bases: TGTGCCAGCAGCTTGAAGGGGGACCGAAAAAACATTCAGTACTTC. It yields the protein CASSLKGDRKNIQYF.

The chain combines TRBV4-1 with TRBJ2-1, with D perhaps TRBD1 (6 bases). This CDR3 is 14 amino acids long. Trimming left V 4 bases short and J 8 bases short, with 15 bases between. Germline CDR1 is MGHRA and CDR2 is YSYEKL. The CDR3 DNA reads TGCGCCAGCAGCCCCTCAAGGGGGAGTCATGAGCAGTTCTTC. This sequence encodes CASSPSRGSHEQFF.

This clone has only one observation. The rearrangement joins TRBV30 to TRBJ1-1; D may be TRBD1 (5 bases). Deletions cut 2 bases from V and 1 base from J, with 8 bases between. Per the germline V gene, CDR1 is GTSNPN and CDR2 is SVGIG (reference sequence). The length of the CDR3 is 13 residues. The CDR3 DNA reads as TGTGCCTGGAGTCGACAGCAGAACACTGAAGCTTTCTTT. Translation: CAWSRQQNTEAFF. Variable domain in full (rest from reference TRBV30 and TRBJ1-1): SQTIHQWPATLVQPVGSPLSLECTVEGTSNPNLYWYRQAAGRGLQLLFYSVGIGQISSEVPQNLSASRPQDRQFILSSKKLLLSDSGFYLCAWSRQQNTEAFFGQGTRLTVV.

As regards this clone: The same CDR3 is also encoded by other DNA sequences in this sample. The rearrangement links TRBV7-2 to TRBJ2-2, with D tentatively TRBD2 (5 bases). The CDR3 loop spans 15 amino acids. The germline CDR1 and CDR2 sequences are SGHTA and FQGNSA. V gave up 1 base and J gave up 2 bases, with 8 bases separating them. The CDR3 coding sequence is TGTGCCAGCAGCTTAGTCGCGGGTAACACCGGGGAGCTGTTTTTT. This gives the protein CASSLVAGNTGELFF.

This clone was counted once. J is TRBJ1-5 and V is TRBV15; 7 nucleotides align to TRBD1. Germline CDR1 LNHNV, CDR2 YYDKDF (reference sequence). This CDR3 spans 13 amino acids. J lost 0 bases, V lost 9 bases, and 2 bases had no gene match. The CDR3 coding sequence is TGTGCCACTGGACAGGATAGCAATCAGCCCCAGCATTTT. It translates to CATGQDSNQPQHF.

V is TRBV5-1 and J is TRBJ2-7; D is possibly TRBD1 (6 bases). The ends were cut back, 0 bases at V and 0 bases at J, with 7 bases in the middle. Germline V gene lookup returns CDR1 SGHRS and CDR2 YFSETQ. The CDR3 covers 14 residues. The CDR3 loop reads CASSLEDSSYEQYF. For the CDR3, the DNA is TGCGCCAGCAGCTTGGAGGACAGCTCCTACGAGCAGTACTTC.

This chain uses TRBV19 with TRBJ2-3; D possibly corresponds to TRBD2 (6 bases). Per germline, CDR1 LNHDA and CDR2 SQIVND (reference sequence). This CDR3 is 16 amino acids long. Trimming shortened V by 5 bases and J by 1 base, and 16 bases separated the two germline ends. This chain's CDR3 is CASSPRDLERTDTQYF. CDR3 bases: TGTGCCAGTAGTCCAAGGGACTTGGAGCGCACAGATACGCAGTATTTT.

Note on this clone: Different DNA sequences within this sample yield the same CDR3. The chain has TRBV19 and TRBJ1-1; D is perhaps TRBD1 (6 bases). CDR3 size: 13 residues. Trimming pared 3 bases from V and 5 bases from J, leaving 10 bases between. CDR1 is LNHDA and CDR2 is SQIVND in the germline V gene (reference sequence). CDR3 loop: CASSIEGGTEAFF. DNA for the CDR3: TGTGCCAGTAGTATTGAGGGGGGGACTGAAGCTTTCTTT.

The J gene is TRBJ1-2, the V gene TRBV4-2; no reliable D call. Germline assignment: CDR1 LGHNA and CDR2 YNFKEQ. The V gene lost 2 bases and the J gene lost 5 bases, with 15 bases spanning the gap. The CDR3 runs 15 residues. CDR3 residues: CASSQTHPPRYGYTF. CDR3 coding DNA: TGTGCCAGCAGCCAAACACACCCCCCGCGGTATGGCTACACCTTC.

DNA of the CDR3: TGTGCCAGCGGGGGGGCCTACGAGCAGTACTTC. This sequence encodes CASGGAYEQYF. The chain employs TRBV27 and TRBJ2-7; 7 positions agree with TRBD2. The V gene end was trimmed by 8 bases and the J gene end by 2 bases; junction bases not matched to a gene: 0. Germline CDR1 and CDR2: MNHEY and SMNVEV (reference sequence). The CDR3 sequence is 11 residues long.

This clone was detected a few times. The chain links TRBV7-9 to TRBJ2-7; possible D gene TRBD1, 5 bases. The germline gives CDR1 SEHNR, CDR2 FQNEAQ (reference sequence). V lost 1 base, J lost 12 bases, and 13 bases lay in between. This CDR3 comprises 12 residues. The CDR3 DNA reads TGTGCCAGCAGCTTAGAGGGGCAGGGATCGTACTTC. Its translation is CASSLEGQGSYF.

The CDR3 DNA reads TGTGCCAGCAGCCAAGAGCGGTTCCCCGGGACTAGCGGGCACAATGAGTACACAGATACGCAGTATTTT. Translating gives CASSQERFPGTSGHNEYTDTQYF. The chain combines TRBV4-2 with TRBJ2-3; 12 bases match TRBD2. Germline V CDR1 and CDR2: LGHNA, YNFKEQ. J was trimmed by 2 bases and V by 0 bases; bases with no gene match: 21. This CDR3 is 23 amino acids long.

This chain links TRBV5-4 with TRBJ1-1; 9 nucleotides match TRBD1. The CDR3 extends over 16 amino acids. Germline V gene data show CDR1 as SGHNT and CDR2 as YYREEE (reference sequence). V trimming: 8 bases; J trimming: 1 base; junction bases outside the gene matches: 12. CDR3: CASTPGQGFSNTEAFF. The CDR3 DNA reads TGTGCCAGTACCCCGGGACAGGGATTCTCGAACACTGAAGCTTTCTTT.

This chain uses TRBV5-1 with TRBJ2-2, with TRBD1 as a possible D gene (6 bases). The germline V and J ends were trimmed by 4 bases and 0 bases, with 10 bases remaining between them. Germline V gives CDR1 SGHRS, CDR2 YFSETQ. The length of the CDR3 is 15 residues. In DNA, the CDR3 is TGCGCCAGCAGCCGACAGGCCGCGAACACCGGGGAGCTGTTTTTT. Amino acids: CASSRQAANTGELFF.

V gene TRBV19 combines with J gene TRBJ1-4; no definite D call. V lost 9 bases and J lost 3, with 20 bases in between. This CDR3 spans 16 amino acids. Looked up from germline, CDR1 is LNHDA and CDR2 is SQIVND (reference sequence). The CDR3 spells CASRPPIAGSNEKLFF. Written as DNA, the CDR3 is TGTGCCAGCAGACCACCCATCGCGGGCTCTAATGAAAAACTGTTTTTT.

The chain carries TRBV2 and TRBJ2-5; TRBD2 matches 7 bases. Germline V gene lookup returns CDR1 SNHLY and CDR2 FYNNEI. The CDR3 covers 14 residues. With V trimmed by 8 bases and J by 3 bases, 9 bases remained unmatched. CDR3 amino acids: CASGRGRGEETQYF. Written as DNA, the CDR3 is TGTGCCAGCGGGCGCGGGAGAGGGGAAGAGACCCAGTACTTC.

The rearrangement joins TRBV20-1 to TRBJ2-7; no clear D. The V end was cut by 5 bases, the J end by 4 bases, with 9 bases between. This CDR3 spans 11 amino acids. CDR1 is DFQATT, CDR2 SNEGSKA, per germline (reference sequence). The CDR3 spells CSAPLEYEQYF. The CDR3 DNA is TGCAGTGCTCCCTTAGAATACGAGCAGTACTTC.

CDR3 amino acids: CASSSASYEQYF. Written as DNA, the CDR3 is TGCGCCAGCAGCAGCGCCTCCTACGAGCAGTACTTC. The V call is TRBV4-1, the J call TRBJ2-7; D is uncertain. The CDR3 is 12 residues long. V dropped 5 bases and J dropped 0 bases, with 5 bases sitting between them. Germline CDR1 MGHRA, CDR2 YSYEKL.

The genes are TRBV6-5 and TRBJ2-5, with TRBD1 as a possible D gene (6 bases). The CDR3 is 13 amino acids. The germline gives CDR1 MNHEY, CDR2 SVGAGI. Deletions cut 5 bases from V and 5 bases from J, with 12 bases between. This chain's CDR3 is CASSRTVWETQYF. The CDR3 DNA reads TGTGCCAGCAGTCGGACAGTGTGGGAGACCCAGTACTTC.

This clone came up once. This rearrangement joins TRBV2 to TRBJ2-3; 9 positions match TRBD1. The ends lost 6 bases at V and 2 bases at J; junction bases unmatched: 12. Germline CDR1 is SNHLY and CDR2 is FYNNEI. This CDR3 spans 17 amino acids. As DNA, the CDR3 is TGTGCCAGCAGGATCCGTTGGGGACAGGGATCCACAGATACGCAGTATTTT. Translating gives CASRIRWGQGSTDTQYF. Combining the CDR3 with reference TRBV2 and TRBJ2-3 gives the whole variable domain EPEVTQTPSHQVTQMGQEVILRCVPISNHLYFYWYRQILGQKVEFLVSFYNNEISEKSEIFDDQFSVERPDGSNFTLKIRSTKLEDSAMYFCASRIRWGQGSTDTQYFGPGTRLTVL.